This record concerns one T cell receptor beta chain sequence. These data belong to a study of blood T cell repertoires in COVID-19. On the study more broadly: Specimens from acute and convalescent COVID-19 originated in the United States, Italy and Spain. T cells, B-cell-depleted T cells, or PBMCs provided the cDNA or gDNA that served as material.

Study processing details: Estimation of nucleated cell counts relied on the amplification of reference gene primers. Assay used: immunoSEQ multiplex PCR; TCRdb lists only in-frame clones, some missing. Clone size and the V and J calls come from that table; the DNA yielded D and trimming. The sample yields around 200,000 clones, approximately 87% seen once. CDR1 is SGHRS, CDR2 YFSETQ, per germline. With 0 bases clipped from V and 0 bases from J, the junction kept 21 bases outside the gene matches. This CDR3 has 23 residues. V gene TRBV5-1 combines with J gene TRBJ2-1, with TRBD1 matching over 10 bases. Sequencing used peripheral blood. The TCR was taken from a man between 65 and 79 years old with active or convalescent COVID-19. For the CDR3, the DNA is TGCGCCAGCAGCTTGGGCAAAAGACAGGGGGCCCGAATCAACGTACGCTCCTACAATGAGCAGTTCTTC. This encodes CASSLGKRQGARINVRSYNEQFF. Full variable domain (rest looked up from reference TRBV5-1 and TRBJ2-1): KAGVTQTPRYLIKTRGQQVTLSCSPISGHRSVSWYQQTPGQGLQFLFEYFSETQRNKGNFPGRFSGRQFSNSRSEMNVSTLELGDSALYLCASSLGKRQGARINVRSYNEQFFGPGTRLTVL.